This section outlines one TCR beta chain sequence together with its context. Its antigen is unidentified. Germline-derived CDR1 and CDR2 are SGHDT and YYEEEE. The CDR3 spans 15 residues. The ends were cut back, 0 bases at V and 7 bases at J, with 14 bases in the middle. These data are taken from a study of OX40 agonist ivuxolimab in advanced cancers. Points from the study as a whole: CD4+ and CD8+ T cells in blood underwent clonal expansion by week 6 at 0.1 to 3.0 mg/kg.

Some clones are missing from TCRdb's copy, which holds only in-frame ones; the method was immunoSEQ multiplex PCR. Altogether roughly 77,000 clones are present, approximately 84% being singletons, with the ten largest covering about 4.9%. This sequence was found in an adult with an advanced solid tumor such as melanoma, head and neck, liver or kidney cancer. Sequencing was performed on CD4+ or CD8+ T cells sorted from blood, taken in a trial of the OX40 agonist ivuxolimab. The chain recombines TRBV5-6 with TRBJ2-1; D gene unclear. The DNA for the CDR3 is TGTGCCAGCAGCTTGGTCCAAGCCTACAAGAATGAGCAGTTCTTC. This sequence encodes CASSLVQAYKNEQFF.